This passage covers 4 T cell receptor beta chains from one sample sequenced in a study of blood T cell repertoires in COVID-19. TCRdb's copy holds only in-frame clones and misses some; the assay was immunoSEQ multiplex PCR. This table has fewer than 250,000 clones, about 90% appearing once. Sequencing was performed on peripheral blood. Receptors originate from a man aged 25 to 45 with acute or convalescent COVID-19.

The chain recombines TRBV10-2 with TRBJ1-1; 8 bases agree with TRBD1. The V and J ends lost 4 bases and 10 bases, in that order; junction bases with no gene match: 8. Germline assignment: CDR1 WSHSY and CDR2 SAAADI. The CDR3 totals 13 residues. The CDR3 here is CASSVGQGARAFF. CDR3 in DNA: TGCGCCAGCAGTGTCGGTCAGGGGGCTCGAGCTTTCTTT.

The rearrangement links TRBV11-1 to TRBJ2-7; 12 bases agree with TRBD2. The ends lost 5 bases at V and 12 bases at J; junction bases unmatched: 11. The CDR3 runs to 14 residues. Germline CDR1 SGHAT, CDR2 FQDESV (reference sequence). The CDR3 here is CASSRGLAGPRLYF. The CDR3 DNA reads as TGTGCCAGCAGCCGAGGACTAGCGGGACCGCGTTTGTACTTC.

This chain joins TRBV7-9 and TRBJ2-1; 7 bases agree with TRBD2. V gave up 8 bases and J gave up 7 bases; unmatched junction bases: 14. The CDR3 sequence is 15 residues long. Germline CDR1 and CDR2: SEHNR and FQNEAQ (reference sequence). The CDR3 protein is CASPSAAGDWNEQFF. In DNA, the CDR3 is TGTGCCAGCCCCTCCGCTGCGGGAGATTGGAATGAGCAGTTCTTC.

This clone was seen only once. V and J are TRBV10-1 and TRBJ2-1; no clear D. From germline, CDR1 is WNHNN and CDR2 SYGVQD (reference sequence). Trimming removed 4 bases from V and 6 bases from J, with 4 bases in between. The CDR3 spans 11 residues. Written as DNA, the CDR3 is TGCGCCAGCAGTGGGGCCAATGAGCAGTTCTTC. Protein product: CASSGANEQFF.